The clone carrying this T cell receptor beta chain was counted many times. Its antigen is undetermined. This sample is drawn from a study of neurological immune-mediated disorders. CDR3 length: 13 residues. The germline V and J ends were trimmed by 2 bases and 5 bases, with 9 bases remaining between them. CDR1 is SGHDN, CDR2 FVKESK, per germline. The method for making cDNA was 5'RACE, and it used 10-nucleotide random UMIs. TCRdb fed the 5' RACE reads into MiXCR, producing one record per CDR3 protein. This sample yields about 14,000 distinct CDR3 sequences, of which 7% are seen a single time; roughly a quarter belongs to the top ten. Whole-study results and caveats: The most TCR clonal expansion was seen in HTLV-1-associated myelopathy, and the least was seen in multiple sclerosis, which fell below healthy controls.

As healthy controls, volunteers from a blood bank in Maryland, USA, were used. Sorted libraries were made with roughly 1 million CD4+ or CD8+ T cells. The chain is built from TRBV14 and TRBJ2-5; tentative D call: TRBD2 (5 bases). The TCR was taken from a woman in her forties in good health. Specimen: CD8+ T cells from blood. The CDR3 sequence is CASSQQDWETQYF. In DNA, the CDR3 is TGTGCCAGCAGCCAACAGGACTGGGAGACCCAGTACTTC. Combining the CDR3 with reference TRBV14 and TRBJ2-5 gives the whole variable domain EAGVTQFPSHSVIEKGQTVTLRCDPISGHDNLYWYRRVMGKEIKFLLHFVKESKQDESGMPNNRFLAERTGGTYSTLKVQPAELEDSGVYFCASSQQDWETQYFGPGTRLLVL.